The subject of this entry is one TCR beta chain. No antigen is known for it. For TCR beta, libraries came from quantitative 5'-RACE with molecular barcodes. TCRdb re-called the 5' RACE reads with MiXCR, one entry per CDR3 protein. The sample consists of a few hundred thousand distinct CDR3 sequences, 9.5% to 15% of them appearing once. V was clipped by 2 bases and J by 9 bases, with 17 bases between them. This CDR3 contains 15 residues. The germline gives CDR1 SEHNR, CDR2 FQNEAQ (reference sequence). This sample was taken from a study of CD8 T cells in ankylosing spondylitis. Study conclusions and caveats: Relatively rare in peripheral blood, disease-linked clones were also CD8+. A motif in TCR beta, a set of roughly eight highly homologous variants, appeared characteristic of ankylosing spondylitis blood.

The clonotype was recovered from a male donor with ankylosing spondylitis. Sequencing was performed on blood, either unsorted or a sorted T cell fraction (not recorded which). The V and J genes are TRBV7-9 and TRBJ2-4; D is perhaps TRBD2 (6 bases). In DNA, the CDR3 is TGTGCCAGCAGCTTACCGGGGGTAGGGGTTGTCATTCAGTACTTC. Its translation is CASSLPGVGVVIQYF. The variable domain in full, completed from reference TRBV7-9 and TRBJ2-4, reads DTGVSQNPRHKITKRGQNVTFRCDPISEHNRLYWYRQTLGQGPEFLTYFQNEAQLEKSRLLSDRFSAERPKGSFSTLEIQRTEQGDSAMYLCASSLPGVGVVIQYFGAGTRLSVL.